This note documents a single TCR beta chain sequence. Antigen specificity is unknown. The data were taken from a study of T-cell memory formation after mild COVID-19. The CDR3 length is 14 residues. The germline gives CDR1 SGHTA, CDR2 FQGNSA. Trimming cost V 3 bases and J 6 bases; bases outside gene matches: 3. Each CDR3 protein gets one entry after TCRdb re-called the 5' RACE reads with MiXCR. Altogether 300,000 to 400,000 distinct CDR3 sequences are present, 20% to 25% being singletons, with the ten largest covering about 12%. Study outcomes and limitations: There was no confirmation that second-wave clones peaking on day 37 were SARS-CoV-2 specific.

The TCR was taken from an adult woman who had mild COVID-19 (a few samples of this study predate the infection). Cell type and time point are not known. Source material: PBMCs or a T cell subset sorted from them (not recorded which). The chain carries TRBV7-2 and TRBJ2-1; 9 nucleotides agree with TRBD2. CDR3 nucleotides: TGTGCCAGCAGCTTCGGCGGGGGGGCCAATGAGCAGTTCTTC. Protein: CASSFGGGANEQFF.